This TCR beta chain was found in a study of Ad26.COV2.S vaccination and SARS-CoV-2 variants. Treatment described: roughly 18 received Ad26.COV2.S at low or high dose, single or two shots; a few received placebo; per-sample allocation not given. The investigators took samples on day 63 after the first vaccine or placebo injection. Generated by immunoSEQ multiplex PCR, the TCRdb table keeps only in-frame clones and is missing some. The sample holds 200,000 to 250,000 clones, around 87% seen once. Trimming stripped 11 bases from V and 3 bases from J, with 16 bases between. Germline V gene data show CDR1 as KGHSH and CDR2 as LQKENI. There are 14 residues in the CDR3.

The V gene is TRBV18, the J gene TRBJ2-2, with no clear D. The sequence derives from a person between 18 and 59 years old who received the Ad26.COV2.S COVID-19 vaccine or a placebo. The sequences come from peripheral blood, collected in a trial of Ad26.COV2.S vaccine versus placebo. In nucleotides, the CDR3 is TGTGCCTCTTCGATCTTACCGGACACCGGGGAGCTGTTTTTT. The encoded protein is CASSILPDTGELFF.